This is a list of T cell receptor beta chains from one sample in a study of T cell repertoires in cytomegalovirus infection. TCRdb ran MiXCR on the reads and lists one entry per CDR3 protein. The sample lists 450,000 to 650,000 distinct CDR3 sequences, under 45% occurring once. The antigens for these receptors are not known. The sample in question was cultured PBMCs, obtained from culture after CMV antigen stimulation. The receptors derive from a human donor in good health (CMV status not recorded). Some clones in this sample may be carry-over from other donors' samples. The CDR3 runs from the conserved cysteine through the conserved F or W.

CDR3 length,J gene,V gene,CDR3 protein
13,TRBJ1-1,TRBV7-9,CASSSRGGPEAFF
14,TRBJ1-1,TRBV6-5,CASSLNGQGFEAFF
14,TRBJ2-1,TRBV7-2,CASTLNGGYNEQFF
12,TRBJ2-3,TRBV7-8,CASSRGQGTQYF
13,TRBJ2-7,TRBV12-3/TRBV12-4,CATRLAGSYEQYF
14,TRBJ2-7,TRBV5-5,CASSLSAGPLEQYF
14,TRBJ2-7,TRBV28,CASSLGARSYEQYF
13,TRBJ2-5,TRBV7-2,CAAGRQPQETQYF
12,TRBJ1-4,TRBV5-8,CASSLDGEKLFF
13,TRBJ1-6,TRBV6-6,CASNPVHNSPLHF
15,TRBJ1-2,TRBV27,CAAGPRQGRDYGYTF
15,TRBJ2-1,TRBV5-6,CASSFRTNIYNEQFF
12,TRBJ2-7,TRBV7-9,CASSAGLDEQYF
14,TRBJ2-1,TRBV7-2,CASSLVEWGNEQFF
14,TRBJ2-3,TRBV2,CASATGFSTDTQYF
16,TRBJ2-3,TRBV12-3/TRBV12-4,CASSLRLAGYTDTQYF
18,TRBJ2-6,TRBV2,CASSEAGAGSSGANVLTF
16,TRBJ2-7,TRBV4-3,CASSQGLAGVSYEQYF
16,TRBJ2-1,TRBV3-1,CASSPIVLAGGGEQFF
16,TRBJ2-7,TRBV25-1,CASSEFPQGGAYEQYF
13,TRBJ1-2,TRBV12-3/TRBV12-4,CASSPGTGMIYTF
15,TRBJ1-5,TRBV5-5,CASSLVQGNNQPQHF
14,TRBJ2-7,TRBV11-2,CASSLDSHSYEQYF
12,TRBJ2-5,TRBV20-1,CSADFVQETQYF
13,TRBJ2-2,TRBV25-1,CASRTELTGELFF
17,TRBJ2-1,TRBV7-9,CASSLGLAGGPHNEQFF
17,TRBJ1-5,TRBV4-2,CASSRAGTAYSNQPQHF
12,TRBJ2-7,TRBV6-1,CASSGWSYEQYF
12,TRBJ2-7,TRBV12-5,CASGSRYYEQYF
14,TRBJ2-3,TRBV20-1,CSADSGRGADTQYF
17,TRBJ2-3,TRBV7-2,CASSLVYWAGSTDTQYF
13,TRBJ2-5,TRBV29-1,CSVEGGAHSTQYF
14,TRBJ1-1,TRBV28,CASIPDSWNTEAFF
15,TRBJ1-1,TRBV4-3,CASSQQGQGTAEAFF
13,TRBJ1-5,TRBV7-2,CASSQGDYQPQHF
12,TRBJ2-7,TRBV29-1,CSVAGMENEQYF
18,TRBJ1-6,TRBV27,CASSLVGTGAAYNSPLHF
14,TRBJ2-4,TRBV27,CASSPRDFKNIQYF
16,TRBJ2-1,TRBV7-9,CASSLVGGGQDNEQFF
13,TRBJ1-1,TRBV6-1,CASSPIRETEAFF